Shown below are 15 T cell receptor beta chains from a single sample sequenced in a study of blood T cell repertoires in COVID-19. Assay: immunoSEQ multiplex PCR; the TCRdb copy retains only in-frame clones and omits some. The profile covers about 200,000 clones, with 80% to 85% appearing a single time and roughly 20% taken by the ten largest. Sequencing used peripheral blood. The receptors derive from a human donor in a cohort sampled during active COVID-19.

V is TRBV28 and J is TRBJ2-7, with TRBD2 matching 13 bases. Germline V gives CDR1 MDHEN, CDR2 SYDVKM. J was trimmed by 3 bases and V by 8 bases; bases with no gene match: 1. CDR3 length: 13 residues. The chain's CDR3 is CASRLAGGYEQYF. As DNA, the CDR3 is TGTGCCAGCCGACTAGCGGGGGGCTACGAGCAGTACTTC.

The rearrangement joins TRBV28 to TRBJ1-5, with TRBD1 identical over 10 bases. The germline CDR1 and CDR2 sequences are MDHEN and SYDVKM. The CDR3 has 14 amino acids. The V and J ends lost 4 bases and 7 bases, in that order; junction bases with no gene match: 4. As DNA, the CDR3 is TGTGCCAGCAGTTCTGGACAGGGGGTGCAGCCCCAGCATTTT. This gives the protein CASSSGQGVQPQHF.

The chain carries TRBV28 and TRBJ2-6; 10 bases are a match to TRBD2. Germline CDR1 is MDHEN and CDR2 is SYDVKM. With 6 bases clipped from V and 0 bases from J, the junction kept 8 bases outside the gene matches. The CDR3 has 18 residues. The CDR3 coding sequence is TGTGCCAGCAGAGCGGGAGGGGGGTATAACTCTGGGGCCAACGTCCTGACTTTC. It translates to CASRAGGGYNSGANVLTF.

The J gene is TRBJ2-6, the V gene TRBV6-2 or TRBV6-3, with TRBD2 identical over 13 bases. J was trimmed by 2 bases and V by 6 bases; bases with no gene match: 4. Germline CDR1 reads MNHEY; CDR2 reads SVGEGT. The CDR3 totals 17 residues. DNA for the CDR3: TGTGCCAGCAGCCGACTAGCGGGAGGAACTGGGGCCAACGTCCTGACTTTC. It encodes CASSRLAGGTGANVLTF.

The rearrangement joins TRBV5-1 to TRBJ2-3, with TRBD2 identical over 8 bases. CDR3 length: 16 amino acids. V lost 3 bases, J lost 6 bases, and 12 bases stayed unmatched. CDR1 and CDR2 (germline): SGHRS, YFSETQ. The CDR3 loop is CASSWGTSGGRDTQYF. DNA of the CDR3: TGCGCCAGCAGCTGGGGGACTTCGGGAGGGAGGGATACGCAGTATTTT.

The chain combines TRBV5-5 with TRBJ2-5, with a tentative D call TRBD1 (5 bases). The CDR3 covers 13 residues. V lost 4 bases, J lost 2 bases, and 9 bases lay in between. The germline V gene has CDR1 SGHKS and CDR2 YYEKEE (reference sequence). The chain's CDR3 is CASSQNRQETQYF. DNA of the CDR3: TGTGCCAGCAGCCAAAACAGGCAAGAGACCCAGTACTTC.

This clone was picked up one time. The V and J genes are TRBV6-5 and TRBJ1-4, with 8 bases fitting TRBD1. Germline CDR1 and CDR2: MNHEY and SVGAGI. V trimming: 0 bases; J trimming: 8 bases; junction bases outside the gene matches: 8. The CDR3 spans 16 residues. The CDR3 sequence is CASSYSLWTGSEKLFF. CDR3 bases: TGTGCCAGCAGTTACTCCTTGTGGACAGGGTCGGAAAAACTGTTTTTT.

The chain is built from TRBV11-3 and TRBJ1-1; no clear D gene. The germline V and J ends were trimmed by 4 bases and 0 bases, with 12 bases remaining between them. The CDR3 is 15 amino acids. Germline CDR1 reads SGHNT; CDR2 reads YENEEA. The CDR3 DNA reads as TGTGCCAGCAGCTCCGGTGGGCTTATGAACACTGAAGCTTTCTTT. Translating gives CASSSGGLMNTEAFF.

The V gene is TRBV2, the J gene TRBJ2-1; D gene ambiguous. The germline V gene encodes CDR1 SNHLY and CDR2 FYNNEI. Trimming left V 6 bases short and J 4 bases short, with 4 bases between. The CDR3 consists of 11 residues. The CDR3 here is CASRRYNEQFF. The CDR3, as DNA: TGTGCCAGCAGGAGATACAATGAGCAGTTCTTC.

The V call is TRBV2, the J call TRBJ2-1; TRBD1 matches 10 bases. The CDR3 length is 20 residues. J was trimmed by 3 bases and V by 7 bases; bases with no gene match: 21. CDR1 is SNHLY, CDR2 FYNNEI, per germline. CDR3 region: CASTSIEWTPGQGSYNEQFF. The CDR3 DNA reads as TGTGCCAGCACATCAATCGAATGGACTCCGGGACAGGGGAGCTACAATGAGCAGTTCTTC.

The rearrangement links TRBV4-1 to TRBJ2-5; D is perhaps TRBD2 (6 bases). V lost 0 bases and J 5 bases, leaving 10 bases between the germline ends. The CDR3 is made up of 14 amino acids. Germline V gene data show CDR1 as MGHRA and CDR2 as YSYEKL. CDR3 DNA: TGCGCCAGCAGCCAAGATCCCCGGGGGGAGACCCAGTACTTC. This sequence encodes CASSQDPRGETQYF.

This chain connects TRBV21-1 to TRBJ2-7; the tabulated D call, TRBD1, remains unverified against the DNA. TRBV21-1 represents a pseudogene. This CDR3 has 18 residues. CDR3 in amino acids: CASSKDPPGQGVVYEQYV. CDR3 nucleotides: TGTGCCAGCAGCAAAGACCCCCCGGGACAGGGGGTTGTCTACGAGCAGTACGTC.

The rearrangement joins TRBV6-1 to TRBJ1-1; D remains unclear. Trimming cost V 2 bases and J 1 base, with 8 bases left between them. Germline loops: CDR1 MNHNS, CDR2 SASEGT. The CDR3 is 14 amino acids. CDR3 sequence: CASSETRGNTEAFF. The CDR3, as DNA: TGTGCCAGCAGTGAAACGAGAGGGAACACTGAAGCTTTCTTT.

This clone has just one count. The chain has TRBV28 and TRBJ2-1, with 10 nucleotides matching TRBD2. The ends lost 6 bases at V and 7 bases at J; junction bases unmatched: 9. The CDR3 is made up of 15 amino acids. Germline V gives CDR1 MDHEN, CDR2 SYDVKM. The CDR3 bases are TGTGCCAGCAGCCCTCTGGGACTAGCGTTGAATGAGCAGTTCTTC. This codes for CASSPLGLALNEQFF.

The V and J genes are TRBV28 and TRBJ2-7, with TRBD2 identical over 13 bases. The CDR3 runs to 16 residues. Germline V gives CDR1 MDHEN, CDR2 SYDVKM. Trimming cost V 8 bases and J 6 bases; bases outside gene matches: 13. The CDR3 DNA reads as TGTGCCAGCTCTCTAGCCCGGACTAGCGGGAGTCTCGAGCAGTACTTC. It codes for CASSLARTSGSLEQYF.